This T cell receptor (beta chain) was profiled in a study of molecular identifiers for immune sequencing clone quantification. About the research overall: Naive CD8 cell RNA, from roughly 20,000 or 100,000 cells, was split five ways in replicates, with four sequenced.

Listed TCR primers and previously described methods were used for bulk TCR libraries. TCRdb recomputed calls from the PCR reads with MiXCR, one row per CDR3 protein. The sample shows 600,000 to 650,000 distinct CDR3 sequences, 15% to 20% of them seen only once. General study findings and limits: It was shown that clones above 20 RNA copies held over 98% of effector molecules, but under 1% in naive cells. Spiked-in Jurkat TCR RNA corresponding to one cell was reported as detectable against more than 750,000 naive cells.

This clonotype has at least ten counts. The antigen is unknown. The sequence was collected from a human donor in good health. Some libraries in this study had Jurkat cell RNA spiked in. Sample: naive CD8+ T cells from blood, with Jurkat cell RNA spiked in. Subset noted: FACS-sorted CD8+CD4-CCR7+CD45RA+ naive T cells.

The CDR3 loop is CSARDPGLAGVFGETQYF. The CDR3 DNA reads as TGCAGTGCTAGAGATCCGGGACTAGCGGGAGTTTTTGGAGAGACCCAGTACTTC. The chain has TRBV20-1 and TRBJ2-5; 14 bases map to TRBD2. The germline CDR1 and CDR2 sequences are DFQATT and SNEGSKA (reference sequence). V shed 0 bases and J 4 bases; nucleotides not matched to a gene: 10. This CDR3 contains 18 residues.